This record covers a single T cell receptor (beta chain). This table comes from immunoSEQ multiplex PCR, and its TCRdb copy is limited to in-frame clones, with some not included. The sample shows about 20,000 clones, around 90% of them seen only once. This specimen belongs to a study of T cell changes during pregnancy in multiple sclerosis. Trimming took 3 bases from V and 6 from J; bases not matched to a gene: 8. CDR3 length: 14 residues. CDR1 is SEHNR and CDR2 is FQNEAQ in the germline V gene (reference sequence). The input for sequencing was CD4+ T cells from peripheral blood mononuclear cells, taken in the third trimester of pregnancy. The chain couples TRBV7-9 to TRBJ2-7, with 7 bases aligning to TRBD2. The sequence was collected from a female donor in good health, enrolled as a control in a pregnancy study. The CDR3 DNA is TGTGCCAGCAGCTTTCTAGCGGACCCTAGCGAGCAGTACTTC. This sequence encodes CASSFLADPSEQYF.